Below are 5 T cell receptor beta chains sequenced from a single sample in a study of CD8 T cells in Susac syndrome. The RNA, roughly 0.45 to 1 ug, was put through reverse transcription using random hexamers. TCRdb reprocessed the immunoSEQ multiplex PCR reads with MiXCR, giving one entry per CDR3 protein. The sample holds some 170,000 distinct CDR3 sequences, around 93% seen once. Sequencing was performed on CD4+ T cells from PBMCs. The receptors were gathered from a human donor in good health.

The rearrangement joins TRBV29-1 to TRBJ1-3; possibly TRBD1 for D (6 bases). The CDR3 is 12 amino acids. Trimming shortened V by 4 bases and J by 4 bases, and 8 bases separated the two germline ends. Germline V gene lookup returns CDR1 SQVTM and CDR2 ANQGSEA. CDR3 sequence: CSVGGGGNTIYF. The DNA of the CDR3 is TGCAGCGTTGGAGGGGGAGGAAACACCATATATTTT.

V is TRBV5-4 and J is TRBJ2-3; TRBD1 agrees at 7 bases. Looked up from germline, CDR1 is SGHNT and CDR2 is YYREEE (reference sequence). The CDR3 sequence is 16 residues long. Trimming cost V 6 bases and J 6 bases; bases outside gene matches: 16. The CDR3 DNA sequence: TGTGCCAGCACCCTTGAAGGGGGCGGTCCTTCGGATACGCAGTATTTT. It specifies CASTLEGGGPSDTQYF.

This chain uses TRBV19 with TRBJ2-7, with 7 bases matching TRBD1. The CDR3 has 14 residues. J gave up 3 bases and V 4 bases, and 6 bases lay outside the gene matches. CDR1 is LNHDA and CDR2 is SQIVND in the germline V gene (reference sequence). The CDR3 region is CASSTGTVRYEQYF. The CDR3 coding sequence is TGTGCCAGTAGTACCGGGACAGTCCGCTACGAGCAGTACTTC. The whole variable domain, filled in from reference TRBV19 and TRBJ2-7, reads DGGITQSPKYLFRKEGQNVTLSCEQNLNHDAMYWYRQDPGQGLRLIYYSQIVNDFQKGDIAEGYSVSREKKESFPLTVTSAQKNPTAFYLCASSTGTVRYEQYFGPGTRLTVT.

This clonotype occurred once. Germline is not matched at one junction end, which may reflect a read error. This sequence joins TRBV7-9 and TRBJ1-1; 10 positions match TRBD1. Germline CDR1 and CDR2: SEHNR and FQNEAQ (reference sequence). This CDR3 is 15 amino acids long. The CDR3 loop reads CASSRGQGGITEAIF. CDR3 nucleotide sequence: TGTGCCAGCAGCCGTGGACAGGGGGGTATCACTGAAGCTATCTTT.

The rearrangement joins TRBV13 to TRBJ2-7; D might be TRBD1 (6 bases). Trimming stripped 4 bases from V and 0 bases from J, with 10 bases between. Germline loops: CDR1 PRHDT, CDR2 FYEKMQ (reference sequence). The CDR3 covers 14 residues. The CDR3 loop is CASSYGQSSYEQYF. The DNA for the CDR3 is TGTGCCAGCAGCTACGGACAGAGCTCCTACGAGCAGTACTTC.